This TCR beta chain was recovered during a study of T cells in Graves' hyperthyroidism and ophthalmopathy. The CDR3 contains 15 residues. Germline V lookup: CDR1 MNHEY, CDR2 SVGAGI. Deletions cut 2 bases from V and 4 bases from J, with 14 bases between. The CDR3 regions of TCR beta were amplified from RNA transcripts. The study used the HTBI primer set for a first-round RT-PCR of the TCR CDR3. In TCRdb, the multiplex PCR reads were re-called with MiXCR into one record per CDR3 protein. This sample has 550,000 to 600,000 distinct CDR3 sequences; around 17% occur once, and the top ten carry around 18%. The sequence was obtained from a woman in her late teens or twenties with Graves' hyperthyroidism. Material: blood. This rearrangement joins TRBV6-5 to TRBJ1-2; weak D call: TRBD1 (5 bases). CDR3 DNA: TGTGCCAGCAGTTACCTCCGGGGGTCTAGCTATGGCTACACCTTC. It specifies CASSYLRGSSYGYTF.